This paragraph covers one T cell receptor beta chain sequence. The antigen this receptor binds is unknown. Base quality data are lacking; no much larger clone is found one base away. One collaborating source in Seattle enrolled patients while the patients were actively infected and followed the patients over time throughout the course of disease. Collaborating institutions collected whole blood in K2EDTA tubes following their own protocols. For TCRbeta analysis, collaborator samples were shipped as frozen whole blood, as isolated PBMCs, or as DNA extracted from either sample type. TCRbeta CDR3 regions were amplified from genomic DNA using the immunoSEQ Assay, a bias-controlled multiplex PCR. For the original study's pipeline: The number of nucleated cells in each sample was estimated by amplification of reference gene primers within the assay. Sequence reads were collapsed and filtered to measure the absolute abundance of every unique TCRbeta CDR3 rearrangement. Productive Simpson clonality was computed per sample as the square root of Simpson's diversity index over productive rearrangements. TCRdb carries this immuneACCESS record with in-frame sequences only. Its versions omit some clonotypes, under half of them owing to an unresolved V gene in the studies checked, with the rest unexplained. V, J and clone size reflect that table, while D and trimming were determined from the DNA. This sample has some 75,000 clones in its table, and about 85% of those were observed once. The top ten constitute 10% to 15% of the sample.

This specimen belongs to a study of blood T cell repertoires in COVID-19 (dated by TCRdb to about 2020). For the wider study: Samples covering the acute and convalescent phases of COVID-19 were provided by collaborators in the United States, Italy and Spain. The material from the prospective study consisted of cDNA or gDNA derived from T cells, B-cell-depleted T cells, or PBMCs. Subjects who had been exposed to COVID-19, were actively infected with it, or had recovered from it provided the deeply sampled blood TCRbeta repertoires that made up the dataset. The repertoires were released in a freely available public database intended as a resource for research on the immune response to SARS-CoV-2. Samples came from the ongoing ImmuneRACE study (first 160 participants) plus 1,254 subjects from 6 global collaborators. Sample metadata almost always included a de-identified subject ID, COVID-19 status, age in years and sex. HLA class I and class II types, where available, came from metadata supplied by the sample provider rather than from assay-based typing.

Beyond this particular receptor, the publication reports: The quantity of clinical and demographic metadata differed by source and by participant and was supplied without curation.

The germline V end is reduced by 4 bases and the J end by 5 bases; junction bases left unmatched: 9. Taken from cysteine to phenylalanine, the CDR3 has 15 residues. Left in the record is the CDR3 DNA by itself, 45 bases read in frame from the first base. CDR1 and CDR2 are read off the germline V gene as KGHDR and SFDVKD. Material for sequencing was peripheral blood. The clonotype comes from a man in his fifties with COVID-19, enrolled during active disease. This receptor chain uses TRBV24-1 and TRBJ1-2; the central 7 bases match TRBD1. The nucleotides are TGTGCCACCAGTGAGTTCGGGACAGCCCCATATGGCTACACCTTC. It is translated as CATSEFGTAPYGYTF.